There are many counts of the clone carrying this TCR beta chain. Germline CDR1 reads SGHTA; CDR2 reads FQGNSA. V lost 6 bases and J 7 bases, leaving 10 bases between the germline ends. The CDR3 is 11 residues long. These data originate in a study of T-cell memory formation after mild COVID-19. TCRdb called the 5' RACE reads again in MiXCR, with one record for every CDR3 protein. The table has 350,000 to 450,000 distinct CDR3 sequences, under 30% seen once. Sequencing used PBMCs or a T cell subset sorted from them (not recorded which). The chain employs TRBV7-2 and TRBJ2-7; D possibly corresponds to TRBD2 (5 bases). This sequence originates from an adult woman who had mild COVID-19 (a few samples of this study predate the infection). Cell type and time point are not known. Here the CDR3 reads CASSFTGEQYF. The CDR3 DNA reads as TGTGCCAGCAGTTTCACGGGGGAGCAGTACTTC. The full variable domain, completed using reference TRBV7-2 and TRBJ2-7, is GAGVSQSPSNKVTEKGKDVELRCDPISGHTALYWYRQSLGQGLEFLIYFQGNSAPDKSGLPSDRFSAERTGGSVSTLTIQRTQQEDSAVYLCASSFTGEQYFGPGTRLTVT.